This entry describes one T cell receptor (beta chain). Its antigen is undetermined. This PCR relied on a set of 60 Vbeta primers and 13 Jbeta primers. Original processing notes: Among the unique TCR beta chains that a later analysis counted, around 82 million in all, roughly 11 million were shared. Sequencing used immunoSEQ multiplex PCR; TCRdb keeps in-frame clones, though not all of them. V and J calls plus clone size are reproduced from that table; the DNA served to infer D and trimming. The sample records some 150,000 clones, about 72% being singletons. This sample was taken from a study of cytomegalovirus exposure and HLA in healthy donors. Study background: Earlier, almost 120 million unique TCR beta sequences were recovered from 200 million or so T cells by an analysis.

Study findings and constraints: The authors enumerated some 170 TCR beta chains as linked to cytomegalovirus. Reports described diagnosis of cytomegalovirus status by the classifier as highly specific and sensitive.

The germline gives CDR1 SGHRS, CDR2 YFSETQ. This CDR3 comprises 18 residues. V was trimmed by 0 bases and J by 3 bases, leaving 22 bases between them. This clonotype originated in a man aged 55 to 70 in good health and CMV-seronegative. The chain couples TRBV5-1 to TRBJ2-7, with a weak D call TRBD2 (5 bases). The source material was PBMCs. The CDR3 nucleotides are TGCGCCAGCAGCTTGGCCATAGGGAGACCCGAGACAAGCTACGAGCAGTACTTC. Translation gives CASSLAIGRPETSYEQYF.